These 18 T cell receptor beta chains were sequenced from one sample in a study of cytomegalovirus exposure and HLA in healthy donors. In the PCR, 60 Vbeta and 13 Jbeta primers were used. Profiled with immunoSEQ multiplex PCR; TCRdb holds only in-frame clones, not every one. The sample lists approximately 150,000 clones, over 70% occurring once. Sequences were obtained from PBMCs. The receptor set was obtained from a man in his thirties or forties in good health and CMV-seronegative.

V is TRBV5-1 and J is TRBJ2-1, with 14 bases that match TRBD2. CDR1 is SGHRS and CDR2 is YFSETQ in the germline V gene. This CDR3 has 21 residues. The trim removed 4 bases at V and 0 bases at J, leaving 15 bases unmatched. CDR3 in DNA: TGCGCCAGCAGCCAAATAGGGGAGAGACTAGCGGGGGGGAGCTCCTACAATGAGCAGTTCTTC. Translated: CASSQIGERLAGGSSYNEQFF.

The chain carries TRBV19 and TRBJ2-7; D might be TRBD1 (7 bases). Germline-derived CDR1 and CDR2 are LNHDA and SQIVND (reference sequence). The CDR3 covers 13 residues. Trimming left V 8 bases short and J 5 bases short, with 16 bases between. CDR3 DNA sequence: TGTGCCAGTCCTCCAGGGGGGTTCGACGAGCAGTACTTC. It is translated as CASPPGGFDEQYF.

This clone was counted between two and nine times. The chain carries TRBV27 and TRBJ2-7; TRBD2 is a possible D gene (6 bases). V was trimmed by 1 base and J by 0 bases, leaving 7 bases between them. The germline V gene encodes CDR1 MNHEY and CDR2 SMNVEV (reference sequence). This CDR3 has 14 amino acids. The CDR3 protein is CASSLYGSSYEQYF. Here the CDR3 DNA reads TGTGCCAGCAGTTTATACGGGAGCTCCTACGAGCAGTACTTC.

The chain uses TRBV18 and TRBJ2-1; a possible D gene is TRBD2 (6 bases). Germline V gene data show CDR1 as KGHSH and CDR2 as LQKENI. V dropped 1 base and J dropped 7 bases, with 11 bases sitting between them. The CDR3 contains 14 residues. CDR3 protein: CASSPQSGWNEQFF. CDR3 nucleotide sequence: TGTGCCAGCTCACCACAGAGCGGGTGGAATGAGCAGTTCTTC.

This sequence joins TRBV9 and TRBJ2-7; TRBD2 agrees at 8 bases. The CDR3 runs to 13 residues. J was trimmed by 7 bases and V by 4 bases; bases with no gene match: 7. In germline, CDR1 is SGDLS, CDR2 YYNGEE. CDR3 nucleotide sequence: TGTGCCAGCAGCCCCGGGGGGGGTCCGGAGCAGTACTTC. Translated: CASSPGGGPEQYF.

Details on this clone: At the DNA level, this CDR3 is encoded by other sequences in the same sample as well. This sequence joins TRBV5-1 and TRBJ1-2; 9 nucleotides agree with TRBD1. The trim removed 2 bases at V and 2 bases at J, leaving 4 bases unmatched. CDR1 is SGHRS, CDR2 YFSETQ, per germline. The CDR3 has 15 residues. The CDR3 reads CASSLIGQGNYGYTF. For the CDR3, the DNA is TGCGCCAGCAGCTTAATCGGACAGGGGAACTATGGCTACACCTTC. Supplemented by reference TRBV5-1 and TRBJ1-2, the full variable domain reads KAGVTQTPRYLIKTRGQQVTLSCSPISGHRSVSWYQQTPGQGLQFLFEYFSETQRNKGNFPGRFSGRQFSNSRSEMNVSTLELGDSALYLCASSLIGQGNYGYTFGSGTRLTVV.

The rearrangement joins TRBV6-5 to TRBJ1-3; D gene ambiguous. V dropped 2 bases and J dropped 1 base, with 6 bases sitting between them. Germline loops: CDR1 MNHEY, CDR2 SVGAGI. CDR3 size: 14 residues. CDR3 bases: TGTGCCAGCAGTTACCGCGGGTCTGGAAACACCATATATTTT. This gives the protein CASSYRGSGNTIYF.

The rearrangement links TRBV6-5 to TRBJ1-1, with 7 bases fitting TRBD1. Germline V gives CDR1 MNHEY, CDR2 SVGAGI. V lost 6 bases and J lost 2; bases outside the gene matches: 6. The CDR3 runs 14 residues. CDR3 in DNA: TGTGCCAGCAGCCACAGGGGCATCAACACTGAAGCTTTCTTT. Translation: CASSHRGINTEAFF.

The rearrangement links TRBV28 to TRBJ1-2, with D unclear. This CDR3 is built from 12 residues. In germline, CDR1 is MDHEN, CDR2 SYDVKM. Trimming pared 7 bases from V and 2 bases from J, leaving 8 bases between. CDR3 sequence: CASNTINYGYTF. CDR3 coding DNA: TGTGCCAGCAACACGATAAACTATGGCTACACCTTC.

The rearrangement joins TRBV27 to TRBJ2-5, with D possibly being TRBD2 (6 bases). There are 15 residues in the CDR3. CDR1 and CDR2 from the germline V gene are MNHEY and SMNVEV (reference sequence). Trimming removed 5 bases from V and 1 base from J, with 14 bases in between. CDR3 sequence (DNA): TGTGCCAGCAGTCCCGCACTAGCTTTCCAAGAGACCCAGTACTTC. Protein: CASSPALAFQETQYF.

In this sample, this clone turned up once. The DNA for the CDR3 is TGTGCCACCCTTAGGGGATGGGGGCGAGGGACTGAAGCTTTCTTT. Its translation is CATLRGWGRGTEAFF. The chain is built from TRBV15 and TRBJ1-1; maybe TRBD1 (6 bases). V was cut by 8 bases and J by 5 bases, with 21 bases left in between. The CDR3 is 15 residues long. Germline assignment: CDR1 LNHNV and CDR2 YYDKDF (reference sequence).

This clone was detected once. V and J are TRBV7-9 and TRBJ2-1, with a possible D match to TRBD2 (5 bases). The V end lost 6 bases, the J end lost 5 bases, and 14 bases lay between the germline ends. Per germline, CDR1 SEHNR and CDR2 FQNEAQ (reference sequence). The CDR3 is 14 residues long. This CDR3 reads CASRRAKEDNEQFF. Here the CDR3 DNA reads TGTGCCAGCAGACGGGCCAAGGAGGACAATGAGCAGTTCTTC.

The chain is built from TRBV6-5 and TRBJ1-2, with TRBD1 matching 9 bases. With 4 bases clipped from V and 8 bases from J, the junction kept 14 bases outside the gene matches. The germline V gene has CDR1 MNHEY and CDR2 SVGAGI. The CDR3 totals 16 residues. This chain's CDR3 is CASSWGSWGQGGGYTF. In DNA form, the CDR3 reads TGTGCCAGCAGTTGGGGCTCATGGGGACAGGGAGGAGGCTACACCTTC.

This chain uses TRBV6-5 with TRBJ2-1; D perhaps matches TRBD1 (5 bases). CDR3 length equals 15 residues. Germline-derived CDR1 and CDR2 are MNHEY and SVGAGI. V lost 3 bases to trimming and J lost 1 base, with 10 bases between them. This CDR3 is CASSYGAASYNEQFF. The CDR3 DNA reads TGTGCCAGCAGTTATGGGGCGGCGTCCTACAATGAGCAGTTCTTC.

The CDR3 DNA reads TGTGCCAGCAGTAAACCGGGACAGGGAGGGCTGGGCTCCTACGAGCAGTACTTC. It translates to CASSKPGQGGLGSYEQYF. This sequence joins TRBV25-1 and TRBJ2-7; the match to TRBD1 covers 9 bases. CDR3 length: 18 amino acids. V dropped 5 bases and J dropped 0; count of bases not matched to a gene: 14. The V gene's germline CDR1 is MGHDK and CDR2 SYGVNS.

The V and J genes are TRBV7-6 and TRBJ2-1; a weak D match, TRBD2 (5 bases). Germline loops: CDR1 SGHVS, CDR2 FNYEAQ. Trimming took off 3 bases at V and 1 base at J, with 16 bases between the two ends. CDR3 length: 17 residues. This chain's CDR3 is CASSFRAGDPSYNEQFF. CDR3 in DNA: TGTGCCAGCAGCTTTAGGGCCGGGGATCCATCCTACAATGAGCAGTTCTTC.

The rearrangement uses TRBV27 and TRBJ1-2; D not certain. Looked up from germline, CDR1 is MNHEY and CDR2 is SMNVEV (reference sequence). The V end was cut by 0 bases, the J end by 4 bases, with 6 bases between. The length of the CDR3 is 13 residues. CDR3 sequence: CASSLSPGYGYTF. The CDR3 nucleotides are TGTGCCAGCAGTTTATCTCCCGGCTATGGCTACACCTTC.

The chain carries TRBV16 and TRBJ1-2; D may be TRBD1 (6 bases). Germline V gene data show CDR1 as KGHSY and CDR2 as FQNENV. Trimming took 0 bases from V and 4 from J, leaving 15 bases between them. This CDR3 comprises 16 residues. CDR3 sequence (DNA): TGTGCCAGCAGCCAATCGGCGGGGGGCGATGGCTATGGCTACACCTTC. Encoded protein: CASSQSAGGDGYGYTF.